This T cell receptor (beta chain) was identified during a study of CD8 T cells in Susac syndrome. An input of about 0.5 to 1 ug of RNA was subjected to reverse transcription using random hexamers. An immunoSEQ multiplex PCR amplified TCR beta CDR3 over 54 Vbeta and 13 Jbeta. TCRdb re-analysed the immunoSEQ multiplex PCR reads in MiXCR, keeping a single row per CDR3 protein. The sample has some 220,000 distinct CDR3 sequences; 95% are singletons. The CDR3 has 14 amino acids. With 5 bases removed from V and 6 bases from J, the gap between germline ends came to 14 bases. Germline-derived CDR1 and CDR2 are MNHEY and SMNVEV (reference sequence).

The receptor comes from a human donor with multiple sclerosis. Sample: CD4+ T cells from PBMCs. The genes are TRBV27 and TRBJ2-1; no clear D. CDR3 in DNA: TGTGCCAGCAGTCTTAGCTCCCCTCGCAATGAGCAGTTCTTC. Protein sequence: CASSLSSPRNEQFF.